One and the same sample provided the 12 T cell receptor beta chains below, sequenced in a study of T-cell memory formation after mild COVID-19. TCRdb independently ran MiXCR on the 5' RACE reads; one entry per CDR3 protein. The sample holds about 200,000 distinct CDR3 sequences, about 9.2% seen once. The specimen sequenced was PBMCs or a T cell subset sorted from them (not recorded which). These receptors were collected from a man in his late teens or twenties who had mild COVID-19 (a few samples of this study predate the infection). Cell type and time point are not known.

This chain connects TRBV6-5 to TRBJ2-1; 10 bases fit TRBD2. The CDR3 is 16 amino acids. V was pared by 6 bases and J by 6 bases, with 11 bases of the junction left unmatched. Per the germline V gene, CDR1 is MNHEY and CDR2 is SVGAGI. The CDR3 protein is CASRSGGANSINEQFF. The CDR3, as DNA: TGTGCCAGCAGGAGCGGGGGGGCCAATTCTATCAATGAGCAGTTCTTC.

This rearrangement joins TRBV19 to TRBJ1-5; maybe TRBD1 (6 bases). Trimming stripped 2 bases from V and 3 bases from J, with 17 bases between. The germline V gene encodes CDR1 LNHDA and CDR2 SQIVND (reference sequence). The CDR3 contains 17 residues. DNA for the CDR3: TGTGCCAGTAGTATAAGGCGGGGGGCGTATGACAATCAGCCCCAGCATTTT. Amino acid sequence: CASSIRRGAYDNQPQHF.

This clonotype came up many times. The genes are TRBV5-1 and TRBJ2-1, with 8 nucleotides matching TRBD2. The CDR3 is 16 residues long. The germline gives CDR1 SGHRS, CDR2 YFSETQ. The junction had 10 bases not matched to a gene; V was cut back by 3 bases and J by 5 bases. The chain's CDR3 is CASSSWLAGIHNEQFF. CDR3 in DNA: TGCGCCAGCAGCTCGTGGCTAGCGGGTATTCACAATGAGCAGTTCTTC.

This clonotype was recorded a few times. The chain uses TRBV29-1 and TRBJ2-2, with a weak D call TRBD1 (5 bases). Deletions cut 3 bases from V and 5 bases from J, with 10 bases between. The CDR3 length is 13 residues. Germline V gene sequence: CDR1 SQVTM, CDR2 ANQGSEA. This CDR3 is CSVDRDRTGELFF. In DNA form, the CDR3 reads TGCAGCGTTGACAGGGATCGGACCGGGGAGCTGTTTTTT.

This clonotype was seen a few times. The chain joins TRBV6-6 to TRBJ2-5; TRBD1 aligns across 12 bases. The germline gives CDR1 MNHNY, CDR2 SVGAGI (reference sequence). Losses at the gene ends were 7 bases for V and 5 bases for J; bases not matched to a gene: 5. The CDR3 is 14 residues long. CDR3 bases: TGTGCCAGCAAGGGGACAGGGGGCTTGGAGACCCAGTACTTC. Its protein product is CASKGTGGLETQYF.

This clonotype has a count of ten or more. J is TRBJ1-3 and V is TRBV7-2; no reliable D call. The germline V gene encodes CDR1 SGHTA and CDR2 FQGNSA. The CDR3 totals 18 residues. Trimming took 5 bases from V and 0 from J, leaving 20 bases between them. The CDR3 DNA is TGTGCCAGCAGCCGGGCCCTAGCGTCGCCGTCCTCTGGAAACACCATATATTTT. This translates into CASSRALASPSSGNTIYF.

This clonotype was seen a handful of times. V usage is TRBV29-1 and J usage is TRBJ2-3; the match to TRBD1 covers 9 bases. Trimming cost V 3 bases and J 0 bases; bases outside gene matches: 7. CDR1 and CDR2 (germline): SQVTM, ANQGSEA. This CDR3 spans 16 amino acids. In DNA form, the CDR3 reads TGCAGCGTTGATGACAGGGGGACTACTAGCACAGATACGCAGTATTTT. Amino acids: CSVDDRGTTSTDTQYF.

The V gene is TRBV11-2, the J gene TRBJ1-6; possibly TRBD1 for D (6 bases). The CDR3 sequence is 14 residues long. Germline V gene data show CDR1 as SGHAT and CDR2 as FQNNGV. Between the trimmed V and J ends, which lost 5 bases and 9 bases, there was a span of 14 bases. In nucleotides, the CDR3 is TGTGCCAGCAGCGAAAGTACAGGGTTTTCACCCCTCCACTTT. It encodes CASSESTGFSPLHF.

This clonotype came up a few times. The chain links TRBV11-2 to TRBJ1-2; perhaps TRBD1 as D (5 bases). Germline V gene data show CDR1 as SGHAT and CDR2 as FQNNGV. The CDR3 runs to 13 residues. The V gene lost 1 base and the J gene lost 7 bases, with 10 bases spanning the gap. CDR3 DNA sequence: TGTGCCAGCAGCTTAGTCAGGGTGTCTGGCTACACCTTC. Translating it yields CASSLVRVSGYTF.

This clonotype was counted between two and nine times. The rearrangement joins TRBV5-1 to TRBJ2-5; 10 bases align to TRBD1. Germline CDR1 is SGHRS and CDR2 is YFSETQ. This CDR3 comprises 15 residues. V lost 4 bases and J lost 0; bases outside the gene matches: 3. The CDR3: CASSHGQGDQETQYF. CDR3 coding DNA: TGCGCCAGCAGCCACGGACAGGGGGACCAAGAGACCCAGTACTTC.

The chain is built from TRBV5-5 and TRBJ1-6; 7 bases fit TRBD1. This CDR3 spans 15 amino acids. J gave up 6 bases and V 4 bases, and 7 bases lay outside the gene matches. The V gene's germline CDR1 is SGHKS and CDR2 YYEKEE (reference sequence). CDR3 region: CASSKSQGPNSPLHF. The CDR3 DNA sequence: TGTGCCAGCAGCAAATCACAGGGGCCTAATTCACCCCTCCACTTT.

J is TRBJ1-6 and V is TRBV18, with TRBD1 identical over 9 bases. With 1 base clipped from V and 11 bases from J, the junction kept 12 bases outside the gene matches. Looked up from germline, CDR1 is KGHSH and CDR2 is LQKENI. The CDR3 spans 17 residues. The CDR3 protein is CASSPLGQGQGRAPLHF. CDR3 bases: TGTGCCAGCTCACCACTGGGACAGGGACAGGGCCGGGCACCCCTCCACTTT. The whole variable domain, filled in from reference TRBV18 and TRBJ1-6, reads NAGVMQNPRHLVRRRGQEARLRCSPMKGHSHVYWYRQLPEEGLKFMVYLQKENIIDESGMPKERFSAEFPKEGPSILRIQQVVRGDSAAYFCASSPLGQGQGRAPLHFGNGTRLTVT.